A selection of T cell receptor beta chains follows, all from one sample in a study of shared clonotypes between healthy human individuals. The assay was immunoSEQ multiplex PCR, and TCRdb's table has in-frame clones only and misses some. The repertoire holds approximately 740,000 clones, with approximately 92% as singletons. The sample was naive CD8+ T cells sorted from blood. The receptors were gathered from a man aged 30 to 39 in good health. CDR3s include the opening cysteine and the closing phenylalanine or tryptophan. D genes are given only for firm matches. Not every row has a clone size; where given, it reads once, few, many or a size class.

v_call: TRBV6-4; clone_size: .; d_call: TRBD2; j_call: TRBJ2-7; cdr3_aa: CASRGGPAGTSGSRYEQYF; cdr3_nt: TGTGCCAGCAGGGGAGGTCCTGCCGGGACTAGCGGGAGTCGGTACGAGCAGTACTTC
v_call: TRBV27; clone_size: few; d_call: .; j_call: TRBJ2-1; cdr3_aa: CASSSRDTAYNEQFF; cdr3_nt: TGTGCCAGCAGTTCACGGGACACCGCCTACAATGAGCAGTTCTTC
v_call: TRBV15; clone_size: once; d_call: TRBD1; j_call: TRBJ1-3; cdr3_aa: CATSAPGQGASFSGNTIYF; cdr3_nt: TGTGCCACCAGCGCTCCGGGACAGGGGGCCTCATTCTCTGGAAACACCATATATTTT
v_call: TRBV2; clone_size: .; d_call: TRBD2; j_call: TRBJ2-3; cdr3_aa: CASSVLAGGPKDTQYF; cdr3_nt: TGTGCCAGCAGTGTCCTAGCGGGAGGGCCAAAAGATACGCAGTATTTT
v_call: TRBV19; clone_size: .; d_call: TRBD1; j_call: TRBJ2-3; cdr3_aa: CASSSDRGHTAISTDTQYF; cdr3_nt: TGTGCCAGTAGTTCGGACAGGGGGCATACGGCTATAAGCACAGATACGCAGTATTTT
v_call: TRBV19; clone_size: .; d_call: .; j_call: TRBJ2-3; cdr3_aa: CASSIVGGHTQYF; cdr3_nt: TGTGCCAGTAGTATAGTCGGGGGACATACGCAGTATTTT
v_call: TRBV27; clone_size: .; d_call: .; j_call: TRBJ2-7; cdr3_aa: CASSFSGPQYEQYF; cdr3_nt: TGTGCCAGCAGCTTCTCCGGGCCACAATACGAGCAGTACTTC
v_call: TRBV11-3; clone_size: .; d_call: TRBD1; j_call: TRBJ1-6; cdr3_aa: CASRREGQNSPLHF; cdr3_nt: TGTGCCAGCAGGAGGGAGGGACAGAATTCACCCCTCCACTTT
v_call: TRBV10-2; clone_size: .; d_call: .; j_call: TRBJ2-7; cdr3_aa: CASSESGGHEQYF; cdr3_nt: TGCGCCAGCAGTGAGTCGGGGGGGCACGAGCAGTACTTC
v_call: TRBV7-9; clone_size: .; d_call: TRBD1; j_call: TRBJ2-1; cdr3_aa: CASSGPTGGLEQFF; cdr3_nt: TGTGCCAGCAGCGGACCGACAGGGGGATTGGAACAGTTCTTC
v_call: TRBV6-1; clone_size: .; d_call: .; j_call: TRBJ2-7; cdr3_aa: CASSEVGISSYEQYF; cdr3_nt: TGTGCCAGCAGTGAAGTCGGGATTAGCTCCTACGAGCAGTACTTC
v_call: TRBV4-1; clone_size: .; d_call: .; j_call: TRBJ2-3; cdr3_aa: CASSQERSTDTQYF; cdr3_nt: TGCGCCAGCAGCCAGGAAAGATCCACAGATACGCAGTATTTT
v_call: TRBV6-6; clone_size: once; d_call: .; j_call: TRBJ2-1; cdr3_aa: CASRGYEQFF; cdr3_nt: TGTGCCAGTAGGGGGTATGAGCAGTTCTTC
v_call: TRBV6-1; clone_size: .; d_call: TRBD2; j_call: TRBJ2-4; cdr3_aa: CASSEWLAGGPKNIQYF; cdr3_nt: TGTGCCAGCAGTGAATGGTTAGCGGGAGGGCCCAAAAACATTCAGTACTTC
v_call: TRBV28; clone_size: .; d_call: .; j_call: TRBJ2-1; cdr3_aa: CASSLDRSSYNEQFF; cdr3_nt: TGTGCCAGCAGTTTAGACAGGAGCTCCTACAATGAGCAGTTCTTC
v_call: TRBV7-7; clone_size: .; d_call: .; j_call: TRBJ2-7; cdr3_aa: CASSPLGDGEQYF; cdr3_nt: TGTGCTAGCAGCCCCCTCGGCGACGGCGAGCAGTACTTC
v_call: TRBV7-9; clone_size: once; d_call: TRBD1; j_call: TRBJ2-3; cdr3_aa: CASRWETGGTDTQYF; cdr3_nt: TGTGCCAGCAGGTGGGAGACAGGGGGCACAGATACGCAGTATTTT
v_call: TRBV28; clone_size: .; d_call: .; j_call: TRBJ1-5; cdr3_aa: CASSVQLYSNQPQHF; cdr3_nt: TGTGCCAGCAGCGTACAGTTATATAGCAATCAGCCCCAGCATTTT
v_call: TRBV29-1; clone_size: .; d_call: .; j_call: TRBJ1-4; cdr3_aa: CSAYWGEKLFF; cdr3_nt: TGCAGCGCTTATTGGGGTGAAAAACTGTTTTTT
v_call: TRBV11-2; clone_size: .; d_call: TRBD2; j_call: TRBJ2-7; cdr3_aa: CASSLEGLAGSPTYEQYF; cdr3_nt: TGTGCCAGCAGCTTAGAGGGACTAGCGGGATCCCCTACCTACGAGCAGTACTTC
v_call: TRBV10-2; clone_size: once; d_call: .; j_call: TRBJ2-1; cdr3_aa: CASSDTEPPSSYNEQFF; cdr3_nt: TGCGCCAGCAGTGACACCGAACCCCCGAGCTCCTACAATGAGCAGTTCTTC
v_call: TRBV5-1; clone_size: once; d_call: TRBD2; j_call: TRBJ2-7; cdr3_aa: CASSLGLAGHYEQYF; cdr3_nt: TGCGCCAGCAGCCTCGGACTAGCGGGCCACTACGAGCAGTACTTC
v_call: TRBV30; clone_size: .; d_call: TRBD1; j_call: TRBJ2-3; cdr3_aa: CAWSEGTGATQYF; cdr3_nt: TGTGCCTGGAGTGAGGGGACAGGGGCTACGCAGTATTTT
v_call: TRBV29-1; clone_size: .; d_call: .; j_call: TRBJ2-1; cdr3_aa: CSVEHSLAIYNEQFF; cdr3_nt: TGCAGCGTTGAACACAGCCTAGCGATCTACAATGAGCAGTTCTTC
v_call: TRBV9; clone_size: .; d_call: .; j_call: TRBJ2-7; cdr3_aa: CASSVELHYEQYF; cdr3_nt: TGTGCCAGCAGCGTAGAACTTCACTACGAGCAGTACTTC
v_call: TRBV9; clone_size: .; d_call: TRBD2; j_call: TRBJ2-3; cdr3_aa: CASSVVSGGLDTQYF; cdr3_nt: TGTGCCAGCAGCGTAGTTTCGGGAGGGCTTGATACGCAGTATTTT
v_call: TRBV19; clone_size: .; d_call: .; j_call: TRBJ2-7; cdr3_aa: CASSASIGDEQYF; cdr3_nt: TGTGCCAGTAGTGCCAGTATCGGCGACGAGCAGTACTTC
v_call: TRBV4-1; clone_size: .; d_call: TRBD1; j_call: TRBJ1-1; cdr3_aa: CASSRQGLATEAFF; cdr3_nt: TGCGCCAGCAGTCGACAGGGCCTGGCCACTGAAGCTTTCTTT